Below, 9 T cell receptor beta chains from the same sample are listed, as sequenced in a study of tumor-infiltrating lymphocytes in primary liver carcinoma. Production of TCR beta cDNA used around 500 ng total RNA together with a constant-region primer. Slightly modified ARM-PCR with three nested multiplex PCR rounds yielded TCR beta libraries. In the first two PCR rounds, TRBV1-TRBV30 forward primers were paired with a C-beta reverse primer, and each round lasted approximately 10 cycles. MiXCR, run by TCRdb on the multiplex PCR reads, gives a single entry per CDR3 protein. The table shows fewer than 400,000 distinct CDR3 sequences, with 55% to 65% occurring only once. Blood RNA was derived from unsorted whole blood, and germline DNA was extracted too. Source material: peripheral blood. All receptors come from a man aged 40-49 years with primary liver carcinoma and hepatitis B virus infection.

The CDR3 DNA sequence: TGTGCCAGCAGCGGCGAAGGGGCCTACAATGAGCAGTTCTTC. Translated: CASSGEGAYNEQFF. J is TRBJ2-1 and V is TRBV5-4, with a weak D call TRBD1 (5 bases). CDR3 size: 14 residues. Per the germline V gene, CDR1 is SGHNT and CDR2 is YYREEE (reference sequence). Trimming left V 4 bases short and J 2 bases short, with 10 bases between.

This clonotype was detected many times. J is TRBJ1-5 and V is TRBV6-1; D unclear. The germline CDR1 and CDR2 sequences are MNHNS and SASEGT. V lost 5 bases, J lost 1 base, and 18 bases lay in between. The CDR3 is 17 amino acids. The CDR3 nucleotides read TGTGCCAGCAGTATCAATTCGGGGTCGCGAAGCAATCAGCCCCAGCATTTT. Translating it yields CASSINSGSRSNQPQHF.

Worth noting for this clonotype: This could be a read error, since a much larger clone is one nucleotide away. This rearrangement joins TRBV29-1 to TRBJ2-1, with D maybe TRBD2 (7 bases). CDR3 length: 16 amino acids. Germline V gives CDR1 SQVTM, CDR2 ANQGSEA. The CDR3 reads CSVDLRGGRSCNEQFF. Here the CDR3 DNA reads TGCAGCGTAGATCTGCGCGGGGGCCGATCCTGCAATGAGCAGTTCTTC.

About this clonotype: One end of the junction is discordant with germline, which a read error may explain. The CDR3 bases are TGTGCCAGCAGCCCCCGCCCAGGGGAAGGAAACCCCATATATTTT. Encoded protein: CASSPRPGEGNPIYF. V gene TRBV11-2 combines with J gene TRBJ1-3; TRBD1 might be the D (6 bases). The germline V gene encodes CDR1 SGHAT and CDR2 FQNNGV. The CDR3 consists of 15 residues.

A note on this clonotype: The junction does not match germline at one end; this may be a read error. V is TRBV12-3 or TRBV12-4 and J is TRBJ2-7; 11 bases are a match to TRBD2. This CDR3 is 16 amino acids long. Written as DNA, the CDR3 is TGTGTCAGCAGTTTAGTGGGGACTAGCGGAATCTACGAGCAGTACTTC. Its protein is CVSSLVGTSGIYEQYF.

For this clonotype: It may be a read error: a sequence one base away is much more abundant. The V and J genes are TRBV10-3 and TRBJ2-1; 15 bases align to TRBD2. CDR1 and CDR2 from the germline V gene are ENHRY and SYGVKD. With V trimmed by 2 bases and J by 5 bases, 10 bases remained unmatched. The CDR3 consists of 19 residues. The CDR3 reads CAISEGGLAGGPHHNEQFF. CDR3 bases: TGTGCCATCAGTGAGGGGGGACTAGCGGGAGGCCCCCACCACAATGAGCAGTTCTTC.

The chain employs TRBV7-9 and TRBJ2-7; tentative D call: TRBD2 (5 bases). V shed 5 bases and J shed 6 bases, with 17 bases lying between them. The CDR3 totals 14 residues. CDR1 is SEHNR and CDR2 is FQNEAQ in the germline V gene (reference sequence). The CDR3 reads CASSPRADYPEQYF. CDR3 DNA sequence: TGTGCCAGCAGCCCCCGGGCAGACTATCCCGAGCAGTACTTC.

This clonotype was recorded once. A read error is likely, as this CDR3 ends without the conserved phenylalanine or tryptophan. No DNA is shown, since the ends of the CDR3 on it are uncertain; the CDR3 is the one TCRdb lists. The V and J genes are TRBV28 and TRBJ2-1; the table calls TRBD1, which could not be checked here. From its first to its last residue, the CDR3 has 16 amino acids. From germline, CDR1 is MDHEN and CDR2 SYDVKM. Here the CDR3 reads CASSSPGRREYNEQFS.

This clonotype showed up just a few times. V gene TRBV28 combines with J gene TRBJ1-6; D not resolved. Trimming removed 2 bases from V and 14 bases from J, with 10 bases in between. The length of the CDR3 is 12 residues. Germline CDR1 is MDHEN and CDR2 is SYDVKM. CDR3 DNA: TGTGCCAGCAGTTTAAATCGGGTAACCCTCCACTTT. Amino acids: CASSLNRVTLHF.